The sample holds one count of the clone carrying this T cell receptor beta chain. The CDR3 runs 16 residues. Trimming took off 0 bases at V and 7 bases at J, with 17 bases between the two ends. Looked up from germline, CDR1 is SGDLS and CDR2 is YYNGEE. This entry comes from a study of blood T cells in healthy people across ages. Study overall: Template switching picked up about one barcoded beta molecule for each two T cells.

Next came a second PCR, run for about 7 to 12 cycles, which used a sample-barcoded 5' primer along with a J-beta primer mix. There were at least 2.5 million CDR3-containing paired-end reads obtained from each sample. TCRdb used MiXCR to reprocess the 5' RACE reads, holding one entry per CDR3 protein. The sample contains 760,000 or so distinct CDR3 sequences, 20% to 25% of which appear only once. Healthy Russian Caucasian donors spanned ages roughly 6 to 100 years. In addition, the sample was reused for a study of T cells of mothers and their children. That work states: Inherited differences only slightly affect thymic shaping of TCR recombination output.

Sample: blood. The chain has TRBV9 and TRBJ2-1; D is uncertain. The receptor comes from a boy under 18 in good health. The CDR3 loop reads CASSVGRPEPTNEQFF. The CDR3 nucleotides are TGTGCCAGCAGCGTAGGACGACCAGAGCCTACAAATGAGCAGTTCTTC.